This T cell receptor (beta chain) was captured in a study of blood T cell repertoires in COVID-19 (dated by TCRdb to the early 2020s). Background for the entire study: Samples from collaborators originated in the United States, Italy and Spain and spanned both the acute and convalescent phases of COVID-19. A freely available public database, intended as a resource for researchers studying the immune response to SARS-CoV-2, is where the repertoires were released. Sample metadata almost always included a de-identified subject ID, COVID-19 status, age in years and sex. Subjects who had been exposed to COVID-19, were actively infected with it, or had recovered from it provided the deeply sampled blood TCRbeta repertoires that made up the dataset. Where available, HLA class I and class II types were obtained from metadata supplied by the sample provider rather than from assay-based typing. The samples were drawn from the first 160 participants of the ongoing ImmuneRACE study and from some 1,300 subjects provided by 6 global collaborators. The material from the prospective study consisted of cDNA or gDNA derived from T cells, B-cell-depleted T cells, or PBMCs. The research as a whole found: The quantity of clinical and demographic metadata differed by source and by participant and was supplied without curation.

Remarks on this clone: Which antigen it targets is not known. It has no much larger one-base neighbor in the sample; base qualities were not kept. In the same sample, other DNA sequences code for this CDR3.

Enrolling through a virtual design, the prospective study's participants ranged in age from about 18 to 89 years and lived across around 25 United States geographic areas. In the prospective study, participants were assigned to cohorts based on the clinical history participants reported in a screening survey and a study questionnaire. Recovered participants in ImmuneRACE Cohort 3 were defined as having two consecutive negative NP/OP PCR tests, clearance from a healthcare professional, or resolution of symptoms. Mobile phlebotomists in the prospective study collected whole blood, serum and a nasopharyngeal or oropharyngeal swab from every participant. Over an approximately 2-month period, participants in the prospective study had the option of providing additional blood draws and questionnaires. Blood samples from the prospective study were shipped frozen or at room temperature prior to DNA extraction.

TCRbeta CDR3 regions were amplified from genomic DNA by means of the immunoSEQ Assay, a bias-controlled multiplex PCR. In the source study's methods: Nucleated cell counts per sample were estimated from amplification of reference gene primers within the assay. To quantify the absolute abundance of each unique TCRbeta CDR3 rearrangement, sequence reads were collapsed and filtered. For each sample, productive Simpson clonality was calculated as the square root of Simpson's diversity index over productive rearrangements. TCRdb re-hosts the immuneACCESS table, in-frame sequences only. Its copies lack some clones; in the studies checked, an unresolved V gene accounts for under half of them, and the cause for the rest is not known. V, J and clone size are those of that table, while D and trimming were read from the DNA. The sample table records fewer than 500,000 clones; 87% of these occur just once. Roughly 0.72% of the sample goes to the ten largest clones.

The TCR comes from a woman under 30 who had recovered from COVID-19. The sequencing sample was made of PBMCs or T cells enriched from blood (not recorded which).

The DNA sequence follows: TGCGCCAGCAGCCAAGTCCTGCAAGAGACCCAGTACTTC. Translated, this gives CASSQVLQETQYF. Rearrangement joined TRBV4-1 to TRBJ2-5; the D gene assignment is ambiguous. Taken from the germline V gene, the CDR1 and CDR2 loops are MGHRA and YSYEKL. The cysteine opens and the phenylalanine closes a CDR3 of 13 amino acids. CDR3 DNA is the only sequence kept; it has 39 bases, read in frame from the first base. Trimming takes 1 base from V and 2 bases from J, and the germline ends sit 5 bases apart.